This TCR beta chain is drawn from a study of blood T cell repertoires in COVID-19. On the study more broadly: COVID-19 samples from acute and convalescent phases originated in the United States, Italy and Spain.

Trimming cost V 3 bases and J 9 bases, with 18 bases left between them. This CDR3 contains 15 residues. CDR1 is MDHEN and CDR2 is SYDVKM in the germline V gene. In the original workflow: Amplification from reference gene primers served as the basis for estimated nucleated cell counts. Only in-frame clones appear in the TCRdb table, and some are missing; sequencing was by immunoSEQ multiplex PCR. That table gives V, J and clone size, and the DNA gave D and trimming. The table has some 170,000 clones, about four fifths seen once; the top ten hold about 8.4%. The TCR originated in a woman in her 70s with acute or convalescent COVID-19. The J gene is TRBJ2-4, the V gene TRBV28; D not certain. Sequencing used peripheral blood. CDR3 loop: CASSLGGLSGSIQYF. In DNA form, the CDR3 reads TGTGCCAGCAGTTTGGGTGGCCTCTCCGGGTCCATTCAGTACTTC.